These 30 T cell receptor beta chains share one sample of origin, sequenced in a study of cytotoxic CD8 clonotypes in ibrutinib-treated CLL. The table came from immunoSEQ multiplex PCR; TCRdb's copy has only in-frame clones and leaves some out. The table has roughly 45,000 clones, over 60% seen once. The sample was PBMCs, taken after 24 months of ibrutinib treatment. All receptors come from a human donor with chronic lymphocytic leukemia.

The rearrangement joins TRBV18 to TRBJ2-5; the match to TRBD1 covers 7 bases. This CDR3 is built from 15 residues. J lost 5 bases, V lost 2 bases, and 8 bases had no gene match. In germline, CDR1 is KGHSH, CDR2 LQKENI. The CDR3 protein is CASSPWQGERETQYF. CDR3 bases: TGTGCCAGCTCACCATGGCAGGGGGAAAGGGAGACCCAGTACTTC.

The rearrangement joins TRBV5-1 to TRBJ1-3, with TRBD1 as a possible D gene (5 bases). Germline assignment: CDR1 SGHRS and CDR2 YFSETQ. CDR3 length: 15 residues. The V gene lost 0 bases and the J gene lost 3 bases, with 10 bases spanning the gap. CDR3 nucleotide sequence: TGCGCCAGCAGCTTGGGGGGGACTTATGGAAACACCATATATTTT. Translation: CASSLGGTYGNTIYF.

The V gene is TRBV6-1, the J gene TRBJ1-1; the D is unclear. The CDR3 spans 15 residues. The germline V gene has CDR1 MNHNS and CDR2 SASEGT. Deletions cut 2 bases from V and 0 bases from J, with 10 bases between. The CDR3 nucleotides are TGTGCCAGCAGTGAAACCACACGTATGAACACTGAAGCTTTCTTT. This encodes CASSETTRMNTEAFF.

This clone was picked up a small number of times. This chain joins TRBV7-9 and TRBJ2-3, with a tentative D call TRBD2 (6 bases). CDR1 and CDR2 from the germline V gene are SEHNR and FQNEAQ (reference sequence). The CDR3 totals 12 residues. The V and J ends lost 6 bases and 6 bases respectively, with 10 bases between them. The CDR3 sequence is CASRGAGDTQYF. The DNA of the CDR3 is TGTGCCAGCAGGGGCGCGGGGGATACGCAGTATTTT.

The table lists this clone with a count of one. This chain joins TRBV14 and TRBJ2-7; 7 bases fit TRBD2. This CDR3 is 16 amino acids long. Germline V gene sequence: CDR1 SGHDN, CDR2 FVKESK. The V and J ends lost 4 bases and 5 bases, in that order; junction bases with no gene match: 14. In DNA, the CDR3 is TGTGCCAGCAGCCTCAAGTGGGGAGGGGCTCCCCACGAGCAGTACTTC. Its protein product is CASSLKWGGAPHEQYF.

Written as DNA, the CDR3 is TGTGCCAGCAGCTTTGGACTGAGCACTGAAGCTTTCTTT. Translating gives CASSFGLSTEAFF. The V call is TRBV7-9, the J call TRBJ1-1, with D hard to call. Germline V gene lookup returns CDR1 SEHNR and CDR2 FQNEAQ (reference sequence). CDR3 length: 13 residues. V lost 3 bases to trimming and J lost 4 bases, with 9 bases between them.

This clone was found a few times. The chain employs TRBV6-1 and TRBJ2-3; TRBD2 is a possible D gene (5 bases). V dropped 9 bases and J dropped 14 bases, with 21 bases sitting between them. The CDR3 is 12 residues long. The germline CDR1 and CDR2 sequences are MNHNS and SASEGT. CDR3: CASKKGLTTVYF. CDR3 in DNA: TGTGCCAGTAAGAAAGGACTCACCACGGTGTATTTT.

The chain carries TRBV27 and TRBJ2-2; D ambiguous. With 7 bases removed from V and 4 bases from J, the gap between germline ends came to 4 bases. The CDR3 is 11 residues long. The germline gives CDR1 MNHEY, CDR2 SMNVEV (reference sequence). CDR3 sequence reads: CASTTTGELFF. CDR3 DNA sequence: TGTGCCAGCACCACCACCGGGGAGCTGTTTTTT.

This clone came up a few times. This rearrangement joins TRBV30 to TRBJ2-5, with a weak D call TRBD2 (5 bases). The V gene lost 2 bases and the J gene lost 0 bases, with 16 bases spanning the gap. The CDR3 totals 16 residues. CDR1 is GTSNPN, CDR2 SVGIG, per germline (reference sequence). The CDR3 nucleotides read TGTGCCTGGAGTAGTCCCGGGGTCCAGTACCAAGAGACCCAGTACTTC. Its translation is CAWSSPGVQYQETQYF.

Many counts were recorded for this clone. The chain uses TRBV19 and TRBJ1-2; the D gene is possibly TRBD1 (5 bases). Germline V CDR1 and CDR2: LNHDA, SQIVND (reference sequence). Trimming shortened V by 11 bases and J by 6 bases, and 16 bases separated the two germline ends. This CDR3 comprises 12 residues. CDR3 amino acids: CAGGTQGNGYTF. In DNA, the CDR3 is TGTGCCGGAGGAACCCAGGGAAATGGCTACACCTTC.

This clone was counted only a few times. The chain has TRBV7-9 and TRBJ2-1, with D tentatively TRBD2 (5 bases). This CDR3 is 14 amino acids long. V was trimmed by 3 bases and J by 8 bases, leaving 14 bases between them. CDR1 is SEHNR and CDR2 is FQNEAQ in the germline V gene (reference sequence). For the CDR3, the DNA is TGTGCCAGCAGCTTCCCGGGAATTGACGATGAGCAGTTCTTC. As protein: CASSFPGIDDEQFF.

The chain recombines TRBV15 with TRBJ1-1, with D uncertain. The CDR3 is 11 amino acids. Germline V CDR1 and CDR2: LNHNV, YYDKDF (reference sequence). V was clipped by 5 bases and J by 3 bases, with 4 bases between them. CDR3 region: CATSLDTEAFF. The CDR3 DNA reads as TGTGCCACCAGCTTGGACACTGAAGCTTTCTTT.

The genes are TRBV5-1 and TRBJ2-3, with 7 bases identical to TRBD2. The ends lost 0 bases at V and 1 base at J; junction bases unmatched: 5. Germline-derived CDR1 and CDR2 are SGHRS and YFSETQ. The CDR3 loop spans 16 amino acids. The CDR3 protein is CASSLENRGGTDTQYF. CDR3 DNA: TGCGCCAGCAGCTTGGAGAATCGGGGGGGCACAGATACGCAGTATTTT.

As regards this clone: A junction boundary mismatches the germline segment, possibly from a read error. The V call is TRBV7-7, the J call TRBJ1-5, with D tentatively TRBD1 (6 bases). Germline V gene data show CDR1 as SSHAT and CDR2 as FNYEAQ (reference sequence). This CDR3 spans 15 amino acids. This CDR3 reads CASSADSHPTSPQHF. The CDR3 DNA follows: TGTGCTAGCAGCGCGGACAGTCACCCAACCTCGCCCCAGCATTTT.

This clone was recorded a few times. V is TRBV5-6 and J is TRBJ2-7; no reliable D call. Trimming took 0 bases from V and 0 from J, leaving 16 bases between them. Germline V CDR1 and CDR2: SGHDT, YYEEEE. There are 17 residues in the CDR3. The CDR3 coding sequence is TGTGCCAGCAGCTTGGAAGTATGGGGTAGTAGCTCCTACGAGCAGTACTTC. It translates to CASSLEVWGSSSYEQYF.

There are a few counts of this clone. The rearrangement joins TRBV2 to TRBJ1-4; tentative D call: TRBD1 (5 bases). V was shortened by 6 bases and J by 8 bases, with 16 bases between the two germline ends. Germline lookup yields CDR1 SNHLY and CDR2 FYNNEI. CDR3 length equals 14 residues. The CDR3 DNA reads TGTGCCAGCAGGAGAGGGGCAGGGCGGGAAAAACTGTTTTTT. Encoded protein: CASRRGAGREKLFF.

The chain recombines TRBV2 with TRBJ2-7; the D gene could be TRBD1 or TRBD2 (5 bases each). V was shortened by 11 bases and J by 2 bases, with 10 bases between the two germline ends. CDR3 length: 11 amino acids. Germline CDR1 and CDR2: SNHLY and FYNNEI. CDR3 coding DNA: TGTGCCGGGGGATTTACCTACGAGCAGTACTTC. It specifies CAGGFTYEQYF.

The rearrangement joins TRBV6-6 to TRBJ2-2; 10 positions agree with TRBD2. Germline values: CDR1 MNHNY, CDR2 SVGAGI (reference sequence). The junction had 10 bases not matched to a gene; V was cut back by 6 bases and J by 6 bases. This CDR3 region has 16 residues. As DNA, the CDR3 is TGTGCCAGCAGCCTCTTCATAGCGGGAGGTCCCGGGGAGCTGTTTTTT. Translation gives CASSLFIAGGPGELFF.

This sequence joins TRBV5-1 and TRBJ2-7; TRBD2 is a possible D gene (5 bases). Trimming pared 0 bases from V and 6 bases from J, leaving 13 bases between. This CDR3 is built from 14 residues. Germline values: CDR1 SGHRS, CDR2 YFSETQ. CDR3 amino acids: CASSLAGPRGEQYF. For the CDR3, the DNA is TGCGCCAGCAGCTTGGCCGGACCTCGGGGCGAGCAGTACTTC.

The V call is TRBV7-9, the J call TRBJ2-7; no clear D. Between the trimmed V and J ends, which lost 2 bases and 7 bases, there was a span of 9 bases. Germline V CDR1 and CDR2: SEHNR, FQNEAQ (reference sequence). The CDR3 covers 12 residues. Here the CDR3 reads CASSLTGREQYF. CDR3 in DNA: TGTGCCAGCAGCTTAACGGGTCGGGAGCAGTACTTC.

V gene TRBV29-1 combines with J gene TRBJ2-3, with TRBD2 matching over 7 bases. The CDR3 has 15 amino acids. CDR1 is SQVTM, CDR2 ANQGSEA, per germline. CDR3 protein: CSSLRPTSSTDTQYF. In nucleotides, the CDR3 is TGCAGTTCTCTGAGGCCGACTAGCTCGACAGATACGCAGTATTTT.

This chain connects TRBV6-5 to TRBJ2-7, with 14 positions matching TRBD2. The germline V gene encodes CDR1 MNHEY and CDR2 SVGAGI. V dropped 0 bases and J dropped 10; count of bases not matched to a gene: 8. The CDR3 length is 16 residues. Here the CDR3 DNA reads TGTGCCAGCAGTTACTCGGGACTAGCGGGGGTCTACGCACAGTACTTC. This gives the protein CASSYSGLAGVYAQYF.

The V and J genes are TRBV10-3 and TRBJ2-1, with TRBD1 matching 9 bases. V dropped 8 bases and J dropped 4; count of bases not matched to a gene: 9. Germline V gives CDR1 ENHRY, CDR2 SYGVKD. The CDR3 length is 15 residues. CDR3 nucleotides: TGTGCCATCGCCGGGACAGGGAGGGGGTACAATGAGCAGTTCTTC. Translated: CAIAGTGRGYNEQFF.

This clone is hyperexpanded by share. This chain links TRBV6-1 with TRBJ2-2; the D gene is possibly TRBD2 (6 bases). Germline V lookup: CDR1 MNHNS, CDR2 SASEGT. The CDR3 loop spans 15 amino acids. The V end lost 8 bases, the J end lost 4 bases, and 17 bases lay between the germline ends. The CDR3 is CASYTGTPPTGELFF. The DNA of the CDR3 is TGTGCCAGCTACACCGGGACTCCCCCCACCGGGGAGCTGTTTTTT.

The chain carries TRBV6-1 and TRBJ1-1, with a weak D call TRBD1 (5 bases). The V gene's germline CDR1 is MNHNS and CDR2 SASEGT. The CDR3 consists of 15 residues. V shed 1 base and J shed 6 bases, with 15 bases lying between them. CDR3 nucleotide sequence: TGTGCCAGCAGTGAAGATTGGGGGAGATTGGCTGAAGCTTTCTTT. Encoded protein: CASSEDWGRLAEAFF.

The chain links TRBV25-1 to TRBJ1-2, with a weak D call TRBD1 (5 bases). The CDR3 runs to 12 residues. In germline, CDR1 is MGHDK, CDR2 SYGVNS. Trimming stripped 3 bases from V and 10 bases from J, with 12 bases between. In DNA form, the CDR3 reads TGTGCCAGCAGTGATAAGGGGTCCCTCTACACCTTC. Its translation: CASSDKGSLYTF.

The chain is built from TRBV5-4 and TRBJ2-3; D is uncertain. CDR3 length equals 15 residues. V was shortened by 0 bases and J by 0 bases, with 8 bases between the two germline ends. Germline V gives CDR1 SGHNT, CDR2 YYREEE (reference sequence). CDR3 in DNA: TGTGCCAGCAGCTTGGACTCTTCTAGCACAGATACGCAGTATTTT. Translation gives CASSLDSSSTDTQYF.

The chain has TRBV28 and TRBJ1-5; D gene unclear. This CDR3 is built from 15 residues. V was shortened by 4 bases and J by 2 bases, with 12 bases between the two germline ends. Germline V gene sequence: CDR1 MDHEN, CDR2 SYDVKM. The chain's CDR3 is CASSWERWGNQPQHF. The CDR3 DNA follows: TGTGCCAGCAGTTGGGAGCGATGGGGCAATCAGCCCCAGCATTTT.

This clone was seen repeatedly, ten times or more. The chain links TRBV10-3 to TRBJ1-1; TRBD1 aligns across 9 bases. Germline CDR1 and CDR2: ENHRY and SYGVKD. Unmatched junction bases numbered 1, after V lost 5 bases and J lost 3 bases. The CDR3 loop spans 13 amino acids. Here the CDR3 DNA reads TGTGCCATCAGTCACAGGGGGCACACTGAAGCTTTCTTT. This codes for CAISHRGHTEAFF.

The rearrangement links TRBV30 to TRBJ2-5; 7 nucleotides agree with TRBD1. Losses at the gene ends were 3 bases for V and 2 bases for J; bases not matched to a gene: 6. The CDR3 is made up of 14 amino acids. Germline V gene lookup returns CDR1 GTSNPN and CDR2 SVGIG (reference sequence). The CDR3 loop reads CAWREPGQQETQYF. Written as DNA, the CDR3 is TGTGCCTGGAGGGAACCGGGACAGCAAGAGACCCAGTACTTC.